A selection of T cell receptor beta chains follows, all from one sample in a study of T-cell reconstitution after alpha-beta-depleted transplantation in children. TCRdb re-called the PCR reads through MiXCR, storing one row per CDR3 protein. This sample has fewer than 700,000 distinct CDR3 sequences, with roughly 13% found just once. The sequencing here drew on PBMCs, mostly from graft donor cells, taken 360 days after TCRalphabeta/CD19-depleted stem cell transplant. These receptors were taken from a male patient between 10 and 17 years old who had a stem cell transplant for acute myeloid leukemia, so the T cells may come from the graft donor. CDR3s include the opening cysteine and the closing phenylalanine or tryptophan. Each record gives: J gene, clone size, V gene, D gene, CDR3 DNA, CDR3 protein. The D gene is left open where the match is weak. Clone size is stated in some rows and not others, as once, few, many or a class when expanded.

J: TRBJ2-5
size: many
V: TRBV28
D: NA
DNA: TGTGCCAGCTACCAGGGGGGAGAGACCCAGTACTTC
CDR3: CASYQGGETQYF

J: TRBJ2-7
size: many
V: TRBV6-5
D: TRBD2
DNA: TGTGCCAGCAGTTACCCTAGAGGACTAGCGGGCGCCTACGAGCAGTACTTC
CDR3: CASSYPRGLAGAYEQYF

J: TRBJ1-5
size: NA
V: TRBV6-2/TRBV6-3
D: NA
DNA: TGTGCCAGCCCAAAGGGGGACATCAATCAGCCCCAGCATTTT
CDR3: CASPKGDINQPQHF

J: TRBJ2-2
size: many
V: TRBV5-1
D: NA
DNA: TGCGCCAGCAGCTTGGGGCAGGTGGACACCGGGGAGCTGTTTTTT
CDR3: CASSLGQVDTGELFF

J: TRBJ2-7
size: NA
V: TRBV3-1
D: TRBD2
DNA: TGTGCCAGCAGCCCGGCTGGGCGGGAGTGGTACGAGCAGTACTTC
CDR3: CASSPAGREWYEQYF

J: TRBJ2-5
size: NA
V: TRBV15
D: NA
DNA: TGTGCCACCAGCAGAGGTTTGGCGTCTGAAGAGACCCAGTACTTC
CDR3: CATSRGLASEETQYF

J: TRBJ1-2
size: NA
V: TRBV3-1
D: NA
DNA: TGTGCCAGCAGCCGGCCGGGAGTTGGATTCTATGGCTACACCTTC
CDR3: CASSRPGVGFYGYTF

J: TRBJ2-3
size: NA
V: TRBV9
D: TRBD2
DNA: TGTGCCAGCAGCGTAGGCCTAGCGGCTACAGATACGCAGTATTTT
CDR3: CASSVGLAATDTQYF

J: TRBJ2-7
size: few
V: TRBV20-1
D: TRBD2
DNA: TGCAGCGTCGGTGCGGGAGGGACCCTCTACGAGCAGTACTTC
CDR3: CSVGAGGTLYEQYF

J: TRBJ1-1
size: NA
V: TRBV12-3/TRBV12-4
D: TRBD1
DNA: TGTGCCAGCAGTATGCAGGGGGGGAACACTGAAGCTTTCTTT
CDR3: CASSMQGGNTEAFF

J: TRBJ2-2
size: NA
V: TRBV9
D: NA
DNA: TGTGCCAGCAGCGTAGTGTTCACCGGGGAGCTGTTTTTT
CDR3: CASSVVFTGELFF

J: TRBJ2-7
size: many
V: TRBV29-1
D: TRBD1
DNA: TGCAGCGTTGAAGATCACAGGGGGCTGAACGAGCAGTACTTC
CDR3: CSVEDHRGLNEQYF

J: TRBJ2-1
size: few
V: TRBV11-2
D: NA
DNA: TGTGCCAGCAGGGAGGTCGCCAATGAGCAGTTCTTC
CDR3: CASREVANEQFF

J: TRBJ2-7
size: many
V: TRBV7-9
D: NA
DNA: TGTGCCAGCAGCTCCCCACTCTCCGAGCAGTACTTC
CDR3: CASSSPLSEQYF

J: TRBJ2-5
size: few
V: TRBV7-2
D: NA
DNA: TGTGCCAGCAGCTTCCCCGGGCCTTGGGAGACCCAGTACTTC
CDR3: CASSFPGPWETQYF

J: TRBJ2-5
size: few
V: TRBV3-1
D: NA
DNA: TGTGCCAGCAGCCAAGGCGAAGGGGTGGATGGCCAAGAGACCCAGTACTTC
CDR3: CASSQGEGVDGQETQYF

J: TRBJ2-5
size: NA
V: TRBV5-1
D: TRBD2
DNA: TGCGCCAGCAGCTTGGGGGTAGCGGGAGTAGAGACCCAGTACTTC
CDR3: CASSLGVAGVETQYF

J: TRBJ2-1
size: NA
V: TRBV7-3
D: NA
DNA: TGTGCCAGCAGCACCGGTCCCGGGAATGAGCAGTTCTTC
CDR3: CASSTGPGNEQFF

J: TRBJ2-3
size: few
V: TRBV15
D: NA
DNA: TGTGCCACCAGCAGAGGGGACACGGCAGATACGCAGTATTTT
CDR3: CATSRGDTADTQYF

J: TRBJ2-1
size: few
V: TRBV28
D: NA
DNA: TGTGCCAGCAACCGTCGGCAGCCCACCATGGGGGATGAGCAGTTCTTC
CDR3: CASNRRQPTMGDEQFF

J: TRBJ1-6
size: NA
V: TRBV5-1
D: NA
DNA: TGCGCCAGCAGCTCCGGAAAGGGGTACTCACCCCTCCACTTT
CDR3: CASSSGKGYSPLHF

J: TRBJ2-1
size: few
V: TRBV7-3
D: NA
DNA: TGTGCCAGCAGCAGGGAGCTACCTAATGAGCAGTTCTTC
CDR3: CASSRELPNEQFF

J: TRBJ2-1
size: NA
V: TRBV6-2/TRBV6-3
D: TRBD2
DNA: TGTGCCAGCAGTTACTCCGGACTAGATCCCTACAATGAGCAGTTCTTC
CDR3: CASSYSGLDPYNEQFF

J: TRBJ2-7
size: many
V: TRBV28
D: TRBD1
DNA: TGTGCCAGCAGTTCCGGGACAGGGCTGCCATCCTACGAGCAGTACTTC
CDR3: CASSSGTGLPSYEQYF